This T cell receptor (beta chain) was sequenced during a study of cytomegalovirus exposure and HLA in healthy donors. Whole-study context: Early released data comprised about 84 million unique TCRs from HLA-typed donors. Ancestry clustering placed 70% to 90% of approximately 370 genotyped donors in the Caucasian-associated cluster.

It was with 60 Vbeta and 13 Jbeta primers that the PCR ran. Assay used: immunoSEQ multiplex PCR; TCRdb lists only in-frame clones, some missing. The table lists approximately 200,000 clones, 70% to 80% of them singletons. About this clone: Its target is unknown.

Study results and limitations: It was in a later analysis that TCR association rates were seen to vary by HLA locus, highest for DRB1 and lowest for HLA-C.

The V gene lost 0 bases and the J gene lost 5 bases, with 2 bases spanning the gap. Germline V gene data show CDR1 as LNHNV and CDR2 as YYDKDF (reference sequence). The CDR3 spans 11 residues. All the people who gave samples were healthy bone marrow donors. The chain recombines TRBV15 with TRBJ2-7; D remains unclear. The TCR originated in a woman in her twenties or thirties in good health and CMV-seropositive. Sequences were obtained from PBMCs. The CDR3 DNA reads as TGTGCCACCAGCAGAGACGACGAGCAGTACTTC. Its protein product is CATSRDDEQYF.